This section outlines one T cell receptor (beta chain) sequence together with its context. Antigen: not known. Measured with immunoSEQ multiplex PCR; TCRdb has only the in-frame clones, and not every one. In the table there are about 48,000 clones, approximately 80% of which are singletons. The data were obtained in a study of OX40 agonist ivuxolimab in advanced cancers. Findings and limits, study-wide: Dose levels from 0.1 to 3.0 mg/kg saw CD4+ and CD8+ blood T cells expand clonally by week 6.

The germline gives CDR1 SGHAT, CDR2 FQDESV (reference sequence). The CDR3 has 12 amino acids. V was clipped by 5 bases and J by 0 bases, with 4 bases between them. This specimen was CD4+ or CD8+ T cells sorted from blood, taken in a trial of the OX40 agonist ivuxolimab. The J gene is TRBJ2-5, the V gene TRBV11-1; D is unresolved. This sequence was found in an adult with an advanced solid tumor such as melanoma, head and neck, liver or kidney cancer. The CDR3 loop reads CASSPNQETQYF. The CDR3 bases are TGTGCCAGCAGCCCCAACCAAGAGACCCAGTACTTC.